Sequencing of this TCR beta chain was carried out in a study of blood T cell repertoires in COVID-19. Repertoires were generated with immunoSEQ multiplex PCR, while TCRdb's copy carries only in-frame clones and drops some. The sample lists approximately 150,000 clones; approximately 83% were seen once. The CDR3 consists of 15 residues. The germline V gene has CDR1 SGHTS and CDR2 YDEGEE. V trimming: 0 bases; J trimming: 2 bases; junction bases outside the gene matches: 4. The chain combines TRBV5-8 with TRBJ1-2, with TRBD1 identical over 7 bases. Material for sequencing was PBMCs or T cells enriched from blood (not recorded which). The clonotype originates from a man between 65 and 85 years old who had been exposed to COVID-19. CDR3 nucleotide sequence: TGTGCCAGCAGCTTGGGTACGACAGGGAACTATGGCTACACCTTC. This translates into CASSLGTTGNYGYTF.